This TCR beta chain was documented in a study of blood T cell repertoires in COVID-19. Whole-study context: Material from acute and convalescent COVID-19 was sourced from the United States, Italy and Spain. T cells, B-cell-depleted T cells, or PBMCs provided the cDNA or gDNA that served as material.

This CDR3 has 16 residues. From germline, CDR1 is SGHNT and CDR2 YYREEE (reference sequence). The V segment lost 2 bases and the J segment 8 bases; nucleotides outside the gene matches: 15. Study processing details: Amplification from reference gene primers served as the basis for estimated nucleated cell counts. Some clones are missing from TCRdb's copy, which holds only in-frame ones; the method was immunoSEQ multiplex PCR. For V, J and clone size, that table is used; D and trimming come from the DNA. The sample comprises roughly 220,000 clones, 65% to 85% of which are singletons, and 3% to 3.5% rests with the top ten.

V usage is TRBV5-4 and J usage is TRBJ1-2; the match to TRBD1 covers 7 bases. The specimen was peripheral blood. This clonotype originated in a young woman who had recovered from COVID-19. The CDR3: CASSLGRQGEAHGYTF. CDR3 DNA: TGTGCCAGCAGCTTAGGTCGACAGGGAGAGGCCCACGGCTACACCTTC.